Listed below are T cell receptor beta chains from one sample, sequenced in a study of shared clonotypes between healthy human individuals. TCRdb keeps only in-frame clones here, not all; method: immunoSEQ multiplex PCR. The sample holds 950,000 to 1,100,000 clones, about 76% seen once. Input material: memory CD4+ T cells sorted from blood. These receptors were taken from a man between 18 and 29 years old in good health. Each CDR3 is given with its conserved first and last residue. A D gene is named only where the DNA matches it firmly. Clone size is given for some rows only: seen once, a few or many times, or a class if the clone is expanded.

clone size,D gene,CDR3 length,V gene,J gene,CDR3 DNA,CDR3 protein
-,-,17,TRBV5-1,TRBJ2-1,TGCGCCAGCACGTCGAGTAGCGAACACCCCACCTACAATGAGCAGTTCTTC,CASTSSSEHPTYNEQFF
-,-,15,TRBV7-2,TRBJ2-1,TGTGCCAGCAGCTTAGCGGAGGCGACTTACAATGAGCAGTTCTTC,CASSLAEATYNEQFF
-,TRBD1,15,TRBV27,TRBJ1-2,TGTGCCAGCAGTTTAGGGGGACAGTTCAACTATGGCTACACCTTC,CASSLGGQFNYGYTF
-,-,15,TRBV6-5,TRBJ2-1,TGTGCCAGCAGTAGGTACGGGCGCTCCTACAATGAGCAGTTCTTC,CASSRYGRSYNEQFF
few,-,13,TRBV4-1,TRBJ2-3,TGCGCCAGCAGCCAAGGGAACACAGATACGCAGTATTTT,CASSQGNTDTQYF
-,-,14,TRBV30,TRBJ1-2,TGTGCCTGGAGGAGTCAGGGCACTAACTATGGCTACACCTTC,CAWRSQGTNYGYTF
-,-,16,TRBV7-9,TRBJ2-2,TGTGCCAGCAGCTCCGTGTGGGCCTCCGATTCCGGGGAGCTGTTTTTT,CASSSVWASDSGELFF
many,-,14,TRBV9,TRBJ1-2,TGTGCCAGCAGCGTAGTTGGGCAGCCCTATGGCTACACCTTC,CASSVVGQPYGYTF
-,-,11,TRBV20-1,TRBJ1-1,TGCAGTGCTAAAGTTAACACTGAAGCTTTCTTT,CSAKVNTEAFF
-,TRBD1,14,TRBV5-6,TRBJ2-7,TGTGCCAGCAGTTTCGGGACAGGGAAACACGAGCAGTACTTC,CASSFGTGKHEQYF
-,-,15,TRBV6-1,TRBJ2-7,TGTGCCAGCAGAGAGGGAGGGGGCAGCTCCTACGAGCAGTACTTC,CASREGGGSSYEQYF
-,TRBD1,15,TRBV5-4,TRBJ1-4,TGTGCCAGCAGCTACCGGACAGGGGCGGTTGAAAAACTGTTTTTT,CASSYRTGAVEKLFF
-,-,12,TRBV7-9,TRBJ1-2,TGTGCCAGCAGCTTAGTACAGTATGGCTACACCTTC,CASSLVQYGYTF
-,-,14,TRBV27,TRBJ2-7,TGTGCCAGCAGTTTATACCCGGGGCCCTACGAGCAGTACTTC,CASSLYPGPYEQYF
once,-,18,TRBV9,TRBJ2-3,TGTGCCAGCAGCGTAGGGTGGGGTATGGGCGGTAGCACAGATACGCAGTATTTT,CASSVGWGMGGSTDTQYF
-,-,14,TRBV2,TRBJ2-3,TGTGCCAGCAGTGGAGTCCAGGGTAGGGATACGCAGTATTTT,CASSGVQGRDTQYF
-,-,13,TRBV7-9,TRBJ2-5,TGTGCCAGCAGCCGCGGGCAGGGAGAGACCCAGTACTTC,CASSRGQGETQYF
-,-,16,TRBV6-1,TRBJ2-1,TGTGCCAGCAGTGAAATTGGCAGGAGCTCCTACAATGAGCAGTTCTTC,CASSEIGRSSYNEQFF